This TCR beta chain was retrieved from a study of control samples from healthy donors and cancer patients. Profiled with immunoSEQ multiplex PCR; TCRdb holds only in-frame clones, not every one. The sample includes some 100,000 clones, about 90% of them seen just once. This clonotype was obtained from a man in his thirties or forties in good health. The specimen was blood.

The CDR3 DNA reads as TGTGCCAGCAGTCTAAAGGGGGGTTCGCATTATGAAAAACTGTTTTTT. It is translated as CASSLKGGSHYEKLFF. This rearrangement joins TRBV27 to TRBJ1-4; TRBD1 might be the D (6 bases). Germline-derived CDR1 and CDR2 are MNHEY and SMNVEV (reference sequence). Trimming removed 5 bases at V and 6 bases at J, with 19 bases between. The CDR3 covers 16 residues.